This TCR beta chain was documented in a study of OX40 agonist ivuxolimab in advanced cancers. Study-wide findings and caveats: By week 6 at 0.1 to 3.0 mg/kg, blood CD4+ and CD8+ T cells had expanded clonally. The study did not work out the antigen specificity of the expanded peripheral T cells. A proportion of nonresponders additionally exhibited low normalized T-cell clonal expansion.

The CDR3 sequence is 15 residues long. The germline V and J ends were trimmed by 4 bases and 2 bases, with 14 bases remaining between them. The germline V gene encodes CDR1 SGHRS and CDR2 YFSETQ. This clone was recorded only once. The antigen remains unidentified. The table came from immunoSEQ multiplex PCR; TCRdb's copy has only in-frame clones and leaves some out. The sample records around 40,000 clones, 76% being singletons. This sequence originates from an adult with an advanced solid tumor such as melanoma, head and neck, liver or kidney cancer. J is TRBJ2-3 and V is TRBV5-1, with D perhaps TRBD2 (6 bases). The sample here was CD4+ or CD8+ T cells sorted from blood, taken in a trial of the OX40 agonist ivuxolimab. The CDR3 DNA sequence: TGCGCCAGCAGCAAGGGACTTTCTTACACAGATACGCAGTATTTT. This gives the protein CASSKGLSYTDTQYF.